This T cell receptor beta chain was recovered during a study of T cell responses to AZD1222 COVID-19 vaccine. Findings and limits, study-wide: Among AZD1222 vaccinees, only 5 to 7 were seropositive at baseline. Spike regions recognized by vaccine-associated CD4 TCRs spanned the protein, led by 160-218 and 743-854.

As to this clone: What it binds is unknown.

Profiled with immunoSEQ multiplex PCR; TCRdb holds only in-frame clones, not every one. The sample lists 140,000 to 150,000 clones; about 92% were seen once. Sequenced here: peripheral blood, sampled 28 days after the second AZD1222 dose. The source of this sequence is an adult who received the AZD1222 COVID-19 vaccine.

In DNA, the CDR3 is TGCGCCAGCAGCTTATGGGACAGAAAATCAAATTCACCCCTCCACTTT. Its translation is CASSLWDRKSNSPLHF. V gene TRBV5-1 combines with J gene TRBJ1-6; 7 bases line up with TRBD1. V dropped 2 bases and J dropped 7; count of bases not matched to a gene: 9. Looked up from germline, CDR1 is SGHRS and CDR2 is YFSETQ. The CDR3 loop spans 16 amino acids.